This T cell receptor (beta chain) was identified in a study of blood T cell repertoires in COVID-19. Looking at the study overall: The United States, Italy and Spain were the sources of the acute and convalescent COVID-19 samples. The analysed material was cDNA or gDNA that came from T cells, B-cell-depleted T cells, or PBMCs.

The sample holds one count of this clone. Original processing methods: By means of reference gene primer amplification, nucleated cell counts were estimated. Repertoires were generated with immunoSEQ multiplex PCR, while TCRdb's copy carries only in-frame clones and drops some. The DNA was the basis for D and trimming; V, J and clone size are from that table. The table includes approximately 150,000 clones, approximately 85% detected once. The sequence was collected from a human donor with acute or convalescent COVID-19. The donor label of this sample is uncertain. The sequenced material came from peripheral blood.

CDR3 coding DNA: TGTGCCAGCTTCCGTCGGGGAGCCTACGAGCAGTACTTC. This sequence encodes CASFRRGAYEQYF. The chain has TRBV6-5 and TRBJ2-7, with D perhaps matching TRBD2 (5 bases). From germline, CDR1 is MNHEY and CDR2 SVGAGI. The CDR3 has 13 residues. Deletions cut 8 bases from V and 2 bases from J, with 13 bases between.